The rows below give T cell receptor beta chains drawn from one sample of a study of OX40 agonist ivuxolimab in advanced cancers. Assay: immunoSEQ multiplex PCR; the TCRdb copy retains only in-frame clones and omits some. Among tens of thousands of clones, 80% to 95% were seen once, and the ten largest hold 18%. Specimen: CD4+ or CD8+ T cells sorted from blood, collected in a trial of the OX40 agonist ivuxolimab. These TCRs come from an adult with an advanced solid tumor such as melanoma, head and neck, liver or kidney cancer. The CDR3 runs from the conserved cysteine through the conserved F or W.

TRBV28	CASSFSITGDSLYEQYF
TRBV28	CASSSRGQRGQPQHF
TRBV10-3	CAISEARPRLSSYEQYF
TRBV13	CASSLDTLGYGYTF
TRBV27	CASSRQGDEQYF
TRBV4-1	CASSHLRALMNTEAFF
TRBV7-6	CASSPSLSGQGGPHEQYF
TRBV27	CASSPRGVYTGELFF
TRBV5-1	CASSPAGEKLFF
TRBV11-3	CASSARLAGGPETQYF
TRBV9	CASSDLDGGRNTEAFF
TRBV4-2	CASSHLQGGGTEAFF
TRBV7-2	CASSFDFPPYNEQFF
TRBV10-1	CASRPGQTNQPQHF
TRBV7-9	CASSLGDGNYGYTF
TRBV6-5	CASSYPGASPLHF
TRBV27	CASRESSGMPEAFF
TRBV4-1	CASSQDTRTLTHNINEQFF
TRBV13	CASSLRGETEKLFF
TRBV27	CASSFRENTEAFF
TRBV19	CASSISSGFTEAFF
TRBV13	CASSLRGSNQPQHF
TRBV5-1	CASNLRGGTEAFF
TRBV5-1	CASSSRNIGDGYTF
TRBV6-6	CASSYSKDSPLHF
TRBV5-1	CASSWGTVEQFF
TRBV5-3	CARSLAPDRDPNYGYTF
TRBV4-1	CASSQLAGGSGGEQFF
TRBV4-1	CASSQGTSAAPYEQYF
TRBV27	CASSLGTGGNEQFF
TRBV19	CASSMPSGDAETQYF
TRBV28	CASSRGPPLHF
TRBV19	CASSIDREDEKLFF
TRBV9	CASSGPSRGGITDTQYF
TRBV6-5	CASSPSSHNEQFF
TRBV9	CASSVLGLTDTQYF
TRBV9	CASSVGTGEQYF
TRBV11-1	CASSFDSGGASNEQFF
TRBV6-5	CASSYSSGDEQFF
TRBV4-2	CASSQEEGAQAEQYF
TRBV9	CASSGDLNTEAFF
TRBV5-5	CASSFGTVNTGELFF
TRBV18	CASSQAQGASYEQYF
TRBV11-3	CASSLENTGELFF
TRBV7-8	CASPPGAEGALGDEQYF
TRBV28	CASSRLLLGETQYF
TRBV27	CASSSDFLFTDTQYF
TRBV15	CATSRGGEWNTEAFF